Listed below are T cell receptor beta chains from one sample, sequenced in a study of T cell responses to AZD1222 COVID-19 vaccine. Assay used: immunoSEQ multiplex PCR; TCRdb lists only in-frame clones, some missing. The data contain roughly 66,000 clones, 65% to 85% of them singletons. The sequencing here drew on peripheral blood, taken on day 0 of AZD1222 vaccination. Receptors originate from an adult in good health. Both conserved end residues are part of each CDR3.

TRBV5-6,CASSPDRGETNEKLFF
TRBV27,CASSRQLNQPQHF
TRBV11-2,CASRKLGDHEQFF
TRBV7-2,CASSPGGHQRVYEQFF
TRBV28,CASSSNSGEGREKLFF
TRBV2,CASSGPAGSQPQHF
TRBV10-1,CASSELVGTGSYEQYF
TRBV2,CASTPRVRDSNQPQHF
TRBV6-5,CASSGIGLQYGYTF
TRBV6-6,CASILQGNTEAFF
TRBV4-3,CASSQDPYGVGNEQFF
TRBV29-1,CSVRTESYEQYF
TRBV24-1,CATSDPGLIYEQYF
TRBV7-9,CASSDSSGGADTQYF
TRBV6-5,CASIASGGMNTEAFF
TRBV5-1,CASSLRLGGLTETQYF
TRBV5-6,CASSSTGISNQPQHF
TRBV5-6,CASSLTGREQYF
TRBV6-6,CASSPETAGLGYTF
TRBV6-5,CASSAGQSYNEQFF
TRBV30,CAWSPGPDQPQHF
TRBV6-6,CASSYSFRDSYEQYF
TRBV7-8,CASSLEWADTQYF
TRBV9,CASSVKTKGQGSNQPQHF
TRBV11-2,CASSQKGDGYTF
TRBV4-2,CASSLGRDYGYTF
TRBV2,CASGVNQPQHF
TRBV5-6,CASSLSPLGISNQPQHF
TRBV2,CASSEFIGGSPLHF